The 31 T cell receptor beta chains below come from one sample, sequenced in a study of T cell responses to AZD1222 COVID-19 vaccine. Here immunoSEQ multiplex PCR was the method, and the copy in TCRdb shows in-frame clones only, minus some. The sample contains approximately 120,000 clones, approximately 92% of which appear only once. The sequenced sample was peripheral blood, obtained on day 0 of AZD1222 vaccination. Source of these receptors: an adult in good health.

This clone was observed a single time. The V call is TRBV19, the J call TRBJ1-1, with no clear D. This CDR3 contains 16 residues. Trimming left V 5 bases short and J 0 bases short, with 16 bases between. Germline CDR1 and CDR2: LNHDA and SQIVND (reference sequence). The CDR3 protein is CASSFSGSLVNTEAFF. In DNA form, the CDR3 reads TGTGCCAGTAGTTTCTCTGGCAGCCTTGTGAACACTGAAGCTTTCTTT. The variable domain in full, with the rest retrieved from reference TRBV19 and TRBJ1-1, is DGGITQSPKYLFRKEGQNVTLSCEQNLNHDAMYWYRQDPGQGLRLIYYSQIVNDFQKGDIAEGYSVSREKKESFPLTVTSAQKNPTAFYLCASSFSGSLVNTEAFFGQGTRLTVV.

The chain carries TRBV18 and TRBJ1-1; D remains ambiguous. In germline, CDR1 is KGHSH, CDR2 LQKENI. The CDR3 has 16 residues. Trimming left V 1 base short and J 2 bases short, with 14 bases between. CDR3 sequence (DNA): TGTGCCAGCTCACCACGGTCAGGCACGGCCAACACTGAAGCTTTCTTT. Amino acid sequence: CASSPRSGTANTEAFF. Supplemented by reference TRBV18 and TRBJ1-1, the full variable domain reads NAGVMQNPRHLVRRRGQEARLRCSPMKGHSHVYWYRQLPEEGLKFMVYLQKENIIDESGMPKERFSAEFPKEGPSILRIQQVVRGDSAAYFCASSPRSGTANTEAFFGQGTRLTVV.

This clone was recorded once. The chain is built from TRBV9 and TRBJ2-1, with 11 bases that match TRBD1. With V trimmed by 4 bases and J by 8 bases, 8 bases remained unmatched. The germline V gene encodes CDR1 SGDLS and CDR2 YYNGEE. The CDR3 is made up of 15 amino acids. The CDR3 protein is CASSPGQGANYEQFF. For the CDR3, the DNA is TGTGCCAGCAGCCCCGGACAGGGGGCGAATTATGAGCAGTTCTTC.

The V call is TRBV19, the J call TRBJ2-2; D is perhaps TRBD1 (5 bases). Germline CDR1 is LNHDA and CDR2 is SQIVND (reference sequence). Trimming took 0 bases from V and 7 from J, leaving 12 bases between them. The CDR3 consists of 15 residues. This CDR3 reads CASSIDRAFYGELFF. As DNA, the CDR3 is TGTGCCAGTAGTATAGACAGGGCGTTCTACGGGGAGCTGTTTTTT.

This chain joins TRBV9 and TRBJ1-1; D is undetermined. Between the trimmed V and J ends, which lost 4 bases and 0 bases, there was a span of 10 bases. The CDR3 length is 14 residues. In germline, CDR1 is SGDLS, CDR2 YYNGEE. The CDR3 is CASSLRPMNTEAFF. The CDR3 bases are TGTGCCAGCAGCCTAAGACCGATGAACACTGAAGCTTTCTTT. Looking up the rest from reference TRBV9 and TRBJ1-1 gives the full variable domain: DSGVTQTPKHLITATGQRVTLRCSPRSGDLSVYWYQQSLDQGLQFLIQYYNGEERAKGNILERFSAQQFPDLHSELNLSSLELGDSALYFCASSLRPMNTEAFFGQGTRLTVV.

The gene calls are TRBV4-1 and TRBJ1-5; D is unclear. V lost 0 bases to trimming and J lost 0 bases, with 12 bases between them. Germline V lookup: CDR1 MGHRA, CDR2 YSYEKL. The CDR3 covers 17 residues. The CDR3 sequence: CASSQDLRLYSNQPQHF. CDR3 in DNA: TGCGCCAGCAGCCAAGATTTGAGACTATATAGCAATCAGCCCCAGCATTTT.

The V and J genes are TRBV9 and TRBJ2-4, with TRBD1 matching over 9 bases. From germline, CDR1 is SGDLS and CDR2 YYNGEE. This CDR3 region has 14 residues. V was pared by 3 bases and J by 8 bases, with 6 bases of the junction left unmatched. Here the CDR3 reads CASSEGTGWDIQYF. The CDR3 DNA reads TGTGCCAGCAGCGAAGGGACAGGGTGGGACATTCAGTACTTC.

The V and J genes are TRBV18 and TRBJ1-3; a possible D gene is TRBD1 (5 bases). The V gene lost 2 bases and the J gene lost 2 bases, with 13 bases spanning the gap. This CDR3 spans 16 amino acids. Germline V lookup: CDR1 KGHSH, CDR2 LQKENI. The CDR3 region has the DNA TGTGCCAGCTCACCAACGGGGGTTAGGCCTGGAAACACCATATATTTT. The encoded protein is CASSPTGVRPGNTIYF.

The chain combines TRBV5-1 with TRBJ1-5; 7 bases line up with TRBD1. There are 17 residues in the CDR3. Germline V gene lookup returns CDR1 SGHRS and CDR2 YFSETQ. With V trimmed by 0 bases and J by 0 bases, 6 bases remained unmatched. CDR3 nucleotide sequence: TGCGCCAGCAGCTTGGGACAGGGTGGGGATAGCAATCAGCCCCAGCATTTT. Translation: CASSLGQGGDSNQPQHF. Complete variable domain (other parts from reference TRBV5-1 and TRBJ1-5): KAGVTQTPRYLIKTRGQQVTLSCSPISGHRSVSWYQQTPGQGLQFLFEYFSETQRNKGNFPGRFSGRQFSNSRSEMNVSTLELGDSALYLCASSLGQGGDSNQPQHFGDGTRLSIL.

The chain joins TRBV6-1 to TRBJ1-5, with D uncertain. In germline, CDR1 is MNHNS, CDR2 SASEGT. The CDR3 contains 15 residues. V dropped 3 bases and J dropped 1 base, with 10 bases sitting between them. The CDR3 protein is CASSDLGWSNQPQHF. Written as DNA, the CDR3 is TGTGCCAGCAGTGATCTCGGGTGGAGCAATCAGCCCCAGCATTTT.

This sequence joins TRBV6-5 and TRBJ1-2; TRBD1 matches at 12 bases. The junction had 4 bases not matched to a gene; V was cut back by 2 bases and J by 6 bases. There are 15 residues in the CDR3. Germline CDR1 is MNHEY and CDR2 is SVGAGI. In nucleotides, the CDR3 is TGTGCCAGCAGTTACCCGGGACAGGGGGCCGATGGCTACACCTTC. This gives the protein CASSYPGQGADGYTF.

This clone is a singleton in its sample. The chain couples TRBV5-6 to TRBJ2-1; D is possibly TRBD1 (5 bases). Between the trimmed V and J ends, which lost 2 bases and 4 bases, there was a span of 16 bases. The V gene's germline CDR1 is SGHDT and CDR2 YYEEEE. The CDR3 spans 16 residues. The DNA for the CDR3 is TGTGCCAGCAGCTTCCAGGGCAGAGAAGTTTACAATGAGCAGTTCTTC. The encoded protein is CASSFQGREVYNEQFF. Complete variable domain (other parts from reference TRBV5-6 and TRBJ2-1): DAGVTQSPTHLIKTRGQQVTLRCSPKSGHDTVSWYQQALGQGPQFIFQYYEEEERQRGNFPDRFSGHQFPNYSSELNVNALLLGDSALYLCASSFQGREVYNEQFFGPGTRLTVL.

Points on this clone: Additional DNA sequences in this sample encode the identical CDR3. The CDR3 DNA follows: TGTGCCAGCAGTCGGGACAGGGCTGGAAACACCATATATTTT. The encoded protein is CASSRDRAGNTIYF. The rearrangement uses TRBV9 and TRBJ1-3; 9 nucleotides agree with TRBD1. The J segment lost 2 bases and the V segment lost 5 bases, leaving 2 bases of the junction unmatched. The CDR3 is 14 residues long. CDR1 is SGDLS, CDR2 YYNGEE, per germline.

The chain links TRBV19 to TRBJ1-1; no clear D. CDR1 and CDR2 from the germline V gene are LNHDA and SQIVND (reference sequence). Trimming took 3 bases from V and 2 from J, leaving 13 bases between them. CDR3 length equals 15 residues. In nucleotides, the CDR3 is TGTGCCAGTAGTATCATACACAGTGAAAACACTGAAGCTTTCTTT. Protein product: CASSIIHSENTEAFF.

The chain links TRBV7-6 to TRBJ2-1, with D perhaps matching TRBD1 (5 bases). In germline, CDR1 is SGHVS, CDR2 FNYEAQ. This CDR3 has 13 residues. Between the trimmed V and J ends, which lost 1 base and 14 bases, there was a span of 15 bases. The CDR3 is CASSLDGAARKFF. CDR3 nucleotides: TGTGCCAGCAGCTTAGATGGGGCGGCTAGAAAGTTCTTC.

The chain is built from TRBV6-5 and TRBJ1-1; the match to TRBD1 covers 10 bases. CDR1 is MNHEY and CDR2 is SVGAGI in the germline V gene. The CDR3 is made up of 15 amino acids. V was pared by 5 bases and J by 1 base, with 4 bases of the junction left unmatched. CDR3 in amino acids: CASSPRTGGNTEAFF. CDR3 nucleotide sequence: TGTGCCAGCAGTCCTCGGACAGGGGGGAACACTGAAGCTTTCTTT.

This chain connects TRBV28 to TRBJ2-1; TRBD1 might be the D (6 bases). In germline, CDR1 is MDHEN, CDR2 SYDVKM. The CDR3 is 19 amino acids. V dropped 2 bases and J dropped 4 bases, with 24 bases sitting between them. The CDR3 DNA reads as TGTGCCAGCAGTTTAATCTCCGACGTGTGGGGGCGATCATACAATGAGCAGTTCTTC. Translating it yields CASSLISDVWGRSYNEQFF.

The chain recombines TRBV5-6 with TRBJ2-1; TRBD2 might be the D (6 bases). CDR3 length: 14 residues. Between the trimmed V and J ends, which lost 1 base and 4 bases, there was a span of 9 bases. Germline V gene sequence: CDR1 SGHDT, CDR2 YYEEEE. The CDR3 DNA reads TGTGCCAGCAGCTTGCGGGAGAGATACAATGAGCAGTTCTTC. It translates to CASSLRERYNEQFF.

This chain joins TRBV6-6 and TRBJ2-7; D ambiguous. The V gene lost 6 bases and the J gene lost 7 bases, with 16 bases spanning the gap. This CDR3 comprises 13 residues. Germline V gives CDR1 MNHNY, CDR2 SVGAGI (reference sequence). This chain's CDR3 is CASRNEWGIEQYF. Written as DNA, the CDR3 is TGTGCCAGCAGAAACGAGTGGGGAATAGAGCAGTACTTC.

The chain has TRBV5-1 and TRBJ2-7; 8 bases line up with TRBD2. The CDR3 sequence is 16 residues long. V was pared by 3 bases and J by 5 bases, with 13 bases of the junction left unmatched. CDR1 SGHRS and CDR2 YFSETQ come from the germline V gene. The CDR3 bases are TGCGCCAGCAGCTGGGTAATTGGGACTAGTCTCGACGAGCAGTACTTC. Amino acids: CASSWVIGTSLDEQYF.

The rearrangement links TRBV25-1 to TRBJ1-4; 9 nucleotides line up with TRBD1. CDR3 length: 16 amino acids. V lost 7 bases, J lost 6 bases, and 12 bases stayed unmatched. Germline V gene data show CDR1 as MGHDK and CDR2 as SYGVNS. The CDR3 loop reads CASTPTTGTGYEKLFF. CDR3 coding DNA: TGTGCCAGCACTCCGACAACCGGGACAGGGTATGAAAAACTGTTTTTT.

The chain employs TRBV5-1 and TRBJ2-1; D remains ambiguous. The germline V and J ends were trimmed by 4 bases and 0 bases, with 14 bases remaining between them. The CDR3 is made up of 16 amino acids. CDR1 is SGHRS, CDR2 YFSETQ, per germline. CDR3 in amino acids: CASSQDPKSSYNEQFF. As DNA, the CDR3 is TGCGCCAGCAGCCAAGATCCGAAGAGCTCCTACAATGAGCAGTTCTTC.

The rearrangement uses TRBV6-5 and TRBJ2-7; D possibly uses TRBD1 or TRBD2 (6 bases each). The CDR3 contains 14 residues. Germline lookup yields CDR1 MNHEY and CDR2 SVGAGI. V was shortened by 5 bases and J by 3 bases, with 14 bases between the two germline ends. CDR3 DNA sequence: TGTGCCAGCAGTAACACCGGAGGGGGCTACGAGCAGTACTTC. Its translation: CASSNTGGGYEQYF.

This clone turned up a few times. This sequence joins TRBV3-1 (or the pseudogene TRBV3-2) and TRBJ2-1; the match to TRBD1 covers 8 bases. V lost 3 bases, J lost 16 bases, and 11 bases stayed unmatched. CDR1 and CDR2 from the germline V gene are LGHDT and YNNKEL (reference sequence). This CDR3 contains 13 residues. CDR3 DNA sequence: TGTGCCAGCAGCCATCTGGACAGGGACGGGCGTTTCTTC. This gives the protein CASSHLDRDGRFF.

This chain links TRBV5-1 with TRBJ1-5; D gene unclear. The V gene's germline CDR1 is SGHRS and CDR2 YFSETQ. CDR3 size: 14 residues. Trimming took 0 bases from V and 2 from J, leaving 6 bases between them. CDR3 in DNA: TGCGCCAGCAGCTTGGGAGGTGGCAATCAGCCCCAGCATTTT. Translating it yields CASSLGGGNQPQHF. Filled out from reference TRBV5-1 and TRBJ1-5, the complete variable domain reads KAGVTQTPRYLIKTRGQQVTLSCSPISGHRSVSWYQQTPGQGLQFLFEYFSETQRNKGNFPGRFSGRQFSNSRSEMNVSTLELGDSALYLCASSLGGGNQPQHFGDGTRLSIL.

V gene TRBV11-2 combines with J gene TRBJ1-5; the D gene is possibly TRBD1 (6 bases). This CDR3 contains 17 residues. Trimming pared 3 bases from V and 0 bases from J, leaving 15 bases between. Germline CDR1 reads SGHAT; CDR2 reads FQNNGV. The CDR3 DNA follows: TGTGCCAGCAGCTTGGTGAGGGGGGGCTATAGCAATCAGCCCCAGCATTTT. It specifies CASSLVRGGYSNQPQHF.

The chain carries TRBV10-3 and TRBJ2-1, with 9 bases aligning to TRBD2. CDR1 ENHRY and CDR2 SYGVKD come from the germline V gene. This CDR3 has 16 residues. Trimming removed 8 bases from V and 0 bases from J; junction bases left unmatched: 8. For the CDR3, the DNA is TGTGCCATCTCCGCGACTAGCGGAGTCTCCTACAATGAGCAGTTCTTC. Encoded protein: CAISATSGVSYNEQFF.

This chain joins TRBV18 and TRBJ2-7, with 14 bases that match TRBD2. Looked up from germline, CDR1 is KGHSH and CDR2 is LQKENI. V was pared by 3 bases and J by 7 bases, with 8 bases of the junction left unmatched. The CDR3 runs to 16 residues. For the CDR3, the DNA is TGTGCCAGCTCACCTACGGGACTAGCGGGAGCGGGGGAGCAGTACTTC. This translates into CASSPTGLAGAGEQYF.

Only a few counts were recorded for this clone. The chain employs TRBV10-3 and TRBJ1-1, with TRBD1 as a possible D gene (6 bases). The V end was cut by 5 bases, the J end by 1 base, with 11 bases between. The CDR3 length is 14 residues. CDR1 is ENHRY and CDR2 is SYGVKD in the germline V gene. The CDR3 region has the DNA TGTGCCATCAGTCTTGGGGGGCCGAACACTGAAGCTTTCTTT. This sequence encodes CAISLGGPNTEAFF.

The chain carries TRBV30 and TRBJ2-7; D possibly corresponds to TRBD2 (5 bases). With 4 bases removed from V and 6 bases from J, the gap between germline ends came to 16 bases. Germline-derived CDR1 and CDR2 are GTSNPN and SVGIG (reference sequence). The CDR3 covers 13 residues. The CDR3 bases are TGTGCCTGGAAACGGGGTAACACGCTCGAGCAGTACTTC. Translation: CAWKRGNTLEQYF.

This rearrangement joins TRBV11-2 to TRBJ1-6, with 7 nucleotides matching TRBD1. Germline CDR1 reads SGHAT; CDR2 reads FQNNGV. The CDR3 spans 15 residues. J gave up 5 bases and V 3 bases, and 4 bases lay outside the gene matches. CDR3 nucleotides: TGTGCCAGCAGCTTCGACAGGGTCAATAATTCACCCCTCCACTTT. Translated, it gives CASSFDRVNNSPLHF. Looking up the rest from reference TRBV11-2 and TRBJ1-6 gives the full variable domain: EAGVAQSPRYKIIEKRQSVAFWCNPISGHATLYWYQQILGQGPKLLIQFQNNGVVDDSQLPKDRFSAERLKGVDSTLKIQPAKLEDSAVYLCASSFDRVNNSPLHFGNGTRLTVT.